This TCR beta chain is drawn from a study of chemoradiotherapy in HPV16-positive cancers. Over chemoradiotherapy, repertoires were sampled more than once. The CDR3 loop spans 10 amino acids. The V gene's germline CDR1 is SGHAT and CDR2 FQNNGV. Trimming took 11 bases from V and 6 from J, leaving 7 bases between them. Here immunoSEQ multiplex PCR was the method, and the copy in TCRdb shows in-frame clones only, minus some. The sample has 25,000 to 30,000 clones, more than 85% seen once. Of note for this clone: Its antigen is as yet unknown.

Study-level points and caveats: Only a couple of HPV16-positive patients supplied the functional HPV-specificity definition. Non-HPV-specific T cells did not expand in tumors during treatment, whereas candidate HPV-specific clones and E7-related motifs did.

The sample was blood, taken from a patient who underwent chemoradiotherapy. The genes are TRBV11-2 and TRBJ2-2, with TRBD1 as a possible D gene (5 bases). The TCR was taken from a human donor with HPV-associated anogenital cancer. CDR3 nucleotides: TGTGCCTGGGGCTCCGGGGAGCTGTTTTTT. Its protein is CAWGSGELFF.